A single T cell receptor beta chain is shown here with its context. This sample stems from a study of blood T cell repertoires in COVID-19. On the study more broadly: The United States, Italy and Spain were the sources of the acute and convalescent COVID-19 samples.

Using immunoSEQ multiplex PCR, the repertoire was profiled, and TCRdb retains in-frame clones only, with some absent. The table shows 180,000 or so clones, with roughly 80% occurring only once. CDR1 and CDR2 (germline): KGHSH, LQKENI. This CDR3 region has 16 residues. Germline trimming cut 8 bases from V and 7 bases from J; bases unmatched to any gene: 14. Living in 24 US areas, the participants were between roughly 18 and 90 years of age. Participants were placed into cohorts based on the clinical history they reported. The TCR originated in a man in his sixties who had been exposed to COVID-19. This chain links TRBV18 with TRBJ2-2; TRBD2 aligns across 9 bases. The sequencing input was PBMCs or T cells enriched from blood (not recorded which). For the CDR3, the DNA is TGTGCCAGCCCCGACGTTCGCGGGAGGGCCGTCGGGGAGCTGTTTTTT. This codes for CASPDVRGRAVGELFF.